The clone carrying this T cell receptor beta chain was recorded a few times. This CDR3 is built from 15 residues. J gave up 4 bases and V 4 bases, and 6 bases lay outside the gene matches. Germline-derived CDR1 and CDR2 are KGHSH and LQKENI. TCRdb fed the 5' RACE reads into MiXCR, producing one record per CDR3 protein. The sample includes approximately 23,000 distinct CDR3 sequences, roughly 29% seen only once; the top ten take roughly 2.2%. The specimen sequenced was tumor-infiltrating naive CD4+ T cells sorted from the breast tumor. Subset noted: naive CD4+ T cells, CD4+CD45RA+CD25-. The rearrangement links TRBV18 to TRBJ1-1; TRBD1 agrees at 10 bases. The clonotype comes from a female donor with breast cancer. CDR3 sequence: CASSLPGQGFTEAFF. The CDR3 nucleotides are TGTGCCAGCTCACTACCGGGACAGGGGTTCACTGAAGCTTTCTTT.